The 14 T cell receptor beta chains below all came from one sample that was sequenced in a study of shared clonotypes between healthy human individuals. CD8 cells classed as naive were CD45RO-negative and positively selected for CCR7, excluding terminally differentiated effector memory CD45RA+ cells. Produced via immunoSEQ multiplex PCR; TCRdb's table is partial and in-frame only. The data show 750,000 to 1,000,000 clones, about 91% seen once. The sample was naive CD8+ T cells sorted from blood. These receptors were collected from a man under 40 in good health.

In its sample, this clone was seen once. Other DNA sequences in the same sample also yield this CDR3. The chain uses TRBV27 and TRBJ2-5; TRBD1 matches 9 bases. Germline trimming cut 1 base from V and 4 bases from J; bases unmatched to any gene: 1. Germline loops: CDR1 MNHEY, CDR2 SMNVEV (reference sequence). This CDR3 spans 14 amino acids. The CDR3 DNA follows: TGTGCCAGCAGTTTATTGGACAGGGGAGAGACCCAGTACTTC. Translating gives CASSLLDRGETQYF.

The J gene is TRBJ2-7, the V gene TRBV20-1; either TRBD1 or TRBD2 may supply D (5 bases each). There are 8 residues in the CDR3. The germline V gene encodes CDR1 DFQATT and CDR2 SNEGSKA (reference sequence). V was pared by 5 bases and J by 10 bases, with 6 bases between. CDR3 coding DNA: TGCAGTGCTGGGGGACAGTACTTC. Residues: CSAGGQYF.

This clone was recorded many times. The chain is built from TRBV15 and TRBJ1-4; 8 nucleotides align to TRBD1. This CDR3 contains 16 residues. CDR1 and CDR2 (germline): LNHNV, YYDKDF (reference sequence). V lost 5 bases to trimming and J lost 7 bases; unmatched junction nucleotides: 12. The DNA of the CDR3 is TGTGCCACCAGCCCAACGACAGGGGACGGCAGTGAAAAACTGTTTTTT. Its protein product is CATSPTTGDGSEKLFF.

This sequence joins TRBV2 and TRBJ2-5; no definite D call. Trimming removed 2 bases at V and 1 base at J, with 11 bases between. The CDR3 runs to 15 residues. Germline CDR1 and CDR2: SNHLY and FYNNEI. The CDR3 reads CASSESRTAQETQYF. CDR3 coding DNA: TGTGCCAGCAGTGAATCTAGAACAGCCCAAGAGACCCAGTACTTC.

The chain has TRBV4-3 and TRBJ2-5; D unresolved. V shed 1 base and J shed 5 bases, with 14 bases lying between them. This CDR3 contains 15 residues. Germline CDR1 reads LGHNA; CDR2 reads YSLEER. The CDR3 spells CASSQVLASGETQYF. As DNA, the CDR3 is TGCGCCAGCAGCCAAGTACTCGCCTCCGGGGAGACCCAGTACTTC.

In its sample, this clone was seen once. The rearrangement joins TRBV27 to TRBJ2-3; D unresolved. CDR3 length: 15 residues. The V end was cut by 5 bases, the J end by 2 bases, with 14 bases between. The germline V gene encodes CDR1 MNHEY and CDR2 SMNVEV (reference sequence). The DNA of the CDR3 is TGTGCCAGCAGTGCCCTGGGCGGAAACACAGATACGCAGTATTTT. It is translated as CASSALGGNTDTQYF.

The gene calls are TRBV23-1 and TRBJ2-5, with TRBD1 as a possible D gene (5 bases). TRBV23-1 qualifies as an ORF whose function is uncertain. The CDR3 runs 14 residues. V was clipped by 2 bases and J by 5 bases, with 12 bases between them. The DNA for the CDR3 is TGCGCCAGCAGTCAACAGGGTTTGTGGGAGACCCAGTACTTC. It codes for CASSQQGLWETQYF.

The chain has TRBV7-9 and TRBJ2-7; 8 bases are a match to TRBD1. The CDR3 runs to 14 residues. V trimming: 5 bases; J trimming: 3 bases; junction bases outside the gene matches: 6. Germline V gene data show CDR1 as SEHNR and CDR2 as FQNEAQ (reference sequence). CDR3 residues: CASSHRDRFYEQYF. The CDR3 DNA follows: TGTGCCAGCAGCCACAGGGACAGGTTCTACGAGCAGTACTTC.

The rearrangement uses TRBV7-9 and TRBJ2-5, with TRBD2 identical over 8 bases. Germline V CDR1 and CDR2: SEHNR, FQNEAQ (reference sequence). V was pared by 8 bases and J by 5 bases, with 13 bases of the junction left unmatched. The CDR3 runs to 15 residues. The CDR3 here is CASSSTSGLAETQYF. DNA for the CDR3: TGTGCCAGCTCCTCCACTAGCGGCCTTGCGGAGACCCAGTACTTC.

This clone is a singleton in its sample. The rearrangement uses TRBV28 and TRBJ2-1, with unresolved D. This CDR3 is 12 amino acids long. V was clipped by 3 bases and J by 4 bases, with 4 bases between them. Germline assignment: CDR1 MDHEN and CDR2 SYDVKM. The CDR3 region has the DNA TGTGCCAGCAGTTTCGGTTACAATGAGCAGTTCTTC. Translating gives CASSFGYNEQFF.

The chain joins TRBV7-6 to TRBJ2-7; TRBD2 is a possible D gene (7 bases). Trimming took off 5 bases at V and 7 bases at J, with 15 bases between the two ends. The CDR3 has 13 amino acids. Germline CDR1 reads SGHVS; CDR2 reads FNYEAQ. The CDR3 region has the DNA TGTGCCAGCAGCCTCGGTGAGGGGGGGGAGCAGTACTTC. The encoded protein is CASSLGEGGEQYF.

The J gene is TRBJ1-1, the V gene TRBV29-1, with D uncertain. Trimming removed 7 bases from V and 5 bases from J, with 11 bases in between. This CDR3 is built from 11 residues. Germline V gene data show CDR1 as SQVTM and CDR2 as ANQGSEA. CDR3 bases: TGCAGCGGAGGCCGAGAGACTGAAGCTTTCTTT. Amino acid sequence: CSGGRETEAFF.

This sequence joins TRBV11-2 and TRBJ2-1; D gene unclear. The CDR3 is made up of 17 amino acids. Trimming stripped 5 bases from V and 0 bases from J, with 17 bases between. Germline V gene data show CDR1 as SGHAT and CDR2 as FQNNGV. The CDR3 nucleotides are TGTGCCAGCAGCCAAGACTCTGGCCCAATCTCCTACAATGAGCAGTTCTTC. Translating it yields CASSQDSGPISYNEQFF.

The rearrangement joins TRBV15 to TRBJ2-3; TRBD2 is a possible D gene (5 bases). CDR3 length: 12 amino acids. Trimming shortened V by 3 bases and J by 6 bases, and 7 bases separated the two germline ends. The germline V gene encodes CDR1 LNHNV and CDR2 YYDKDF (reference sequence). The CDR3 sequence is CATSSLADTQYF. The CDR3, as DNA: TGTGCCACCAGCAGCTTAGCGGATACGCAGTATTTT.